The T cell receptor (beta chain) under discussion was sequenced for a study of control samples from healthy donors and cancer patients. There are 13 residues in the CDR3. Trimming removed 3 bases from V and 4 bases from J, with 9 bases in between. Germline loops: CDR1 SGHTA, CDR2 FQGNSA. The method was immunoSEQ multiplex PCR; TCRdb's version includes in-frame clones alone and lacks a portion of them. Of about 180,000 clones in the sample, about 90% were seen once. Sequenced sample: blood. This sequence joins TRBV7-2 and TRBJ1-2; D not resolved. This receptor was obtained from a woman aged 50 to 60 in good health. CDR3 sequence reads: CASSLEERYGYTF. The CDR3 bases are TGTGCCAGCAGCTTGGAGGAACGCTATGGCTACACCTTC.